The source of this TCR beta chain is a study of T-cell reconstitution after alpha-beta-depleted transplantation in children (TCRdb year 2016). Study-wide context: Using TCR repertoire profiling, the study followed T-cell immune reconstitution in a quantitative way in children after TCRalphabeta/CD19-depleted allogeneic hematopoietic cell transplantation.

In its sample, this clonotype was seen a few times. What this receptor recognizes is not known. Base qualities were left out, and no much larger clone turns up one base away. Taken from cysteine to phenylalanine, the CDR3 has 15 residues. Just the 45-base CDR3 DNA is kept, in frame starting at base 1. CDR1 MGHRA and CDR2 YSYEKL were looked up in the germline V gene. The junction carries 15 bases between V and J, which are trimmed by 3 bases and 4 bases respectively. Library construction relied on PCR. The sequencer listed for this sample is Illumina HiSeq 2500. Molecular barcoding was employed in the preparation of TCR libraries, with unique molecular identifiers being used to normalize TCRbeta repertoire quantification. TCRdb's own reprocessing of the public reads used fastp at Q25 and MiXCR and kept productive beta chains. Each CDR3 protein appears once, grouped with its most common genes and DNA. Across this sample there are 100,000 or so distinct CDR3 sequences, with less than 15% seen only once. The ten most abundant clones make up approximately 15% of the sample.

This specimen consisted of PBMCs from the stem cell graft donor, obtained from the stem cell graft. The receptor comes from a human donor who donated a stem cell graft to a child with inherited bone marrow failure. The chain is assembled from TRBV4-1 and TRBJ1-1; the best D guess is TRBD1, with 6 bases matching. The nucleotide sequence is TGCGCCAGCAGCCATGTGGGGGGGCCGGGCACTGAAGCTTTCTTT. Translated, this gives CASSHVGGPGTEAFF.